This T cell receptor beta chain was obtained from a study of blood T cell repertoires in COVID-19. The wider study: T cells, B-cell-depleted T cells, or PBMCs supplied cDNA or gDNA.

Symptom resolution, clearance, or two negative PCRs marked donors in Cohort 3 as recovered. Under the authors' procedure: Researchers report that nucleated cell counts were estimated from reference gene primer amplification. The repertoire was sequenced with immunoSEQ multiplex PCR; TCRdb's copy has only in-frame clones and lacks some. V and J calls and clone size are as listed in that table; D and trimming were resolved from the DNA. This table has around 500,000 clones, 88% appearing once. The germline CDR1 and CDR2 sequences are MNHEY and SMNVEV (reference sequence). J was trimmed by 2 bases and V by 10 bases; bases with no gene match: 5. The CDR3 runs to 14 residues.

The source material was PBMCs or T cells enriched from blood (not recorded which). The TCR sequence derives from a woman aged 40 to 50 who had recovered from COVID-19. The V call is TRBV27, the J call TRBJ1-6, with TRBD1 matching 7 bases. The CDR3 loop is CATAGTAYNSPLHF. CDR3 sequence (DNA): TGTGCCACCGCCGGGACAGCCTATAATTCACCCCTCCACTTT.